The 5 T cell receptor beta chains given below trace back to one sample, sequenced in a study of shared clonotypes between healthy human individuals. Some clones are missing from TCRdb's copy, which holds only in-frame ones; the method was immunoSEQ multiplex PCR. The table lists about half a million clones, 65% to 85% of them singletons. Sequencing used PBMCs. Every receptor here comes from a woman between 35 and 50 years old in good health. Some clones in this sample may be carry-over from other donors' samples.

The chain joins TRBV15 to TRBJ2-3, with D tentatively TRBD1 (5 bases). The CDR3 is 16 residues long. The germline CDR1 and CDR2 sequences are LNHNV and YYDKDF (reference sequence). The germline V and J ends were trimmed by 1 base and 1 base, with 12 bases remaining between them. The DNA for the CDR3 is TGTGCCACCAGCAGAGTTGGGGCGAGCCGCACAGATACGCAGTATTTT. As protein: CATSRVGASRTDTQYF.

V gene TRBV2 combines with J gene TRBJ2-7, with D uncertain. Trimming removed 2 bases at V and 4 bases at J, with 12 bases between. CDR3 size: 14 residues. Germline CDR1 SNHLY, CDR2 FYNNEI. The CDR3 coding sequence is TGTGCCAGCAGTGAATGGCTAGTAGGATACGAGCAGTACTTC. This sequence encodes CASSEWLVGYEQYF.

V is TRBV11-1 and J is TRBJ2-5; the match to TRBD2 covers 9 bases. The length of the CDR3 is 19 residues. The germline V gene encodes CDR1 SGHAT and CDR2 FQDESV (reference sequence). J lost 1 base, V lost 3 bases, and 15 bases had no gene match. The CDR3 DNA follows: TGTGCCAGCAGCTTTCGAGGTTCTGCGGCGGGAGGGGTCCAAGAGACCCAGTACTTC. It translates to CASSFRGSAAGGVQETQYF.

The V call is TRBV7-3, the J call TRBJ2-2; D is possibly TRBD2 (6 bases). Germline CDR1 SGHTA, CDR2 FQGTGA. The CDR3 is 15 residues long. V was trimmed by 5 bases and J by 3 bases, leaving 13 bases between them. CDR3 nucleotide sequence: TGTGCCAGCAGCGCAACCGGGGGTTACACCGGGGAGCTGTTTTTT. It codes for CASSATGGYTGELFF.

This clone occurred once. The V call is TRBV9, the J call TRBJ2-2; 9 positions agree with TRBD1. The ends lost 4 bases at V and 3 bases at J; junction bases unmatched: 7. Germline V gene data show CDR1 as SGDLS and CDR2 as YYNGEE. This CDR3 spans 16 amino acids. In nucleotides, the CDR3 is TGTGCCAGCAGCCCCCGGGACAGGGTGGACACCGGGGAGCTGTTTTTT. Translated: CASSPRDRVDTGELFF.